This T cell receptor beta chain was identified during a study of radiation and T cells in renal cell carcinoma. Study in general: Nephrectomy followed 15 Gy stereotactic body radiation by 4 weeks.

Time point reported: baseline pretreatment blood. The treatment is: 15 Gy SBRT to primary tumor, nephrectomy 4 weeks later. Clear cell pathology was present in this patient's renal cell carcinoma. Only in-frame clones appear in the TCRdb table, and some are missing; sequencing was by immunoSEQ multiplex PCR. The sample includes some 150,000 clones, nearly 90% seen only once; the top ten take around 13%. Turning to this clone: The antigen is not known.

Study conclusions and caveats: Without pretreatment biopsies, baseline tumor clonotype presence was undetermined. From baseline, blood top tumor clonotypes peaked at 2 weeks post-radiation.

Sequencing used blood, obtained from a patient whose treatment included radiotherapy and nephrectomy. This receptor was obtained from a woman between 45 and 60 years old with renal cell carcinoma.

The CDR3 coding sequence is TGCGCCAGCAGCCAGAGCCGGGACAGTATCTACGAGCAGTACTTC. It specifies CASSQSRDSIYEQYF. The rearrangement joins TRBV4-3 to TRBJ2-7; TRBD1 matches at 7 bases. CDR3 length: 15 amino acids. Trimming at V came to 3 bases and at J to 3 bases, leaving 8 bases not matched to a gene. The germline V gene encodes CDR1 LGHNA and CDR2 YSLEER.